This T cell receptor (beta chain) was captured in a study of T cells after yellow fever vaccination. This clonotype occurred many times. A universal primer site and UMIs were added as TCR cDNA was made by 5'RACE template switching. TCRdb passed the 5' RACE reads through MiXCR, listing each CDR3 protein once. The repertoire has roughly 350,000 distinct CDR3 sequences, about 4% of them found once; the top ten carry 20% to 25%. Sequenced here: PBMCs, sampled 5 days after the yellow fever booster vaccination. The receptor was derived from a man younger than 35 who received the YFV17D yellow fever vaccine.

CDR3 nucleotides: TGCGCCAGCAGCCAACGGGACAGCTCTTTTACCGATGGCTACACCTTC. Protein: CASSQRDSSFTDGYTF. The gene calls are TRBV4-1 and TRBJ1-2; 7 bases fit TRBD1. Per the germline V gene, CDR1 is MGHRA and CDR2 is YSYEKL. The CDR3 runs 16 residues. V shed 2 bases, J shed 6 bases, and the junction held 12 bases outside the gene matches.